Listed here are 26 T cell receptor beta chains from one sample, sequenced in a study of cytomegalovirus exposure and HLA in healthy donors. This PCR relied on a set of 60 Vbeta primers and 13 Jbeta primers. Using immunoSEQ multiplex PCR, the repertoire was profiled, and TCRdb retains in-frame clones only, with some absent. The table lists 85,000 to 110,000 clones, around three quarters of them singletons, with under 13% in the top ten. What was sequenced was PBMCs. The source is a woman aged 18 to 35 in good health and CMV-seropositive.

The chain couples TRBV27 to TRBJ1-1; maybe TRBD1 (5 bases). The ends were cut back, 2 bases at V and 1 base at J, with 14 bases in the middle. The CDR3 length is 16 residues. Germline lookup yields CDR1 MNHEY and CDR2 SMNVEV (reference sequence). The CDR3: CASSLTRGARNTEAFF. CDR3 DNA sequence: TGTGCCAGCAGTTTAACAAGGGGTGCGAGGAACACTGAAGCTTTCTTT.

This chain uses TRBV28 with TRBJ2-7, with D maybe TRBD2 (6 bases). Germline CDR1 MDHEN, CDR2 SYDVKM. V gave up 8 bases and J gave up 0 bases, with 20 bases separating them. The CDR3 is 16 residues long. CDR3 loop: CASGDGSPLSSYEQYF. The CDR3 DNA follows: TGTGCCAGCGGGGACGGGAGCCCTTTATCCTCCTACGAGCAGTACTTC. The full variable domain, rest sourced from reference TRBV28 and TRBJ2-7, is DVKVTQSSRYLVKRTGEKVFLECVQDMDHENMFWYRQDPGLGLRLIYFSYDVKMKEKGDIPEGYSVSREKKERFSLILESASTNQTSMYLCASGDGSPLSSYEQYFGPGTRLTVT.

The CDR3 region is CACTRANYGYTF. CDR3 sequence (DNA): TGTGCCTGTACGCGCGCTAACTATGGCTACACCTTC. The V and J genes are TRBV30 and TRBJ1-2; D is unresolved. This CDR3 is 12 amino acids long. The germline V and J ends were trimmed by 6 bases and 0 bases, with 8 bases remaining between them. Germline assignment: CDR1 GTSNPN and CDR2 SVGIG (reference sequence).

This chain joins TRBV30 and TRBJ2-5, with 7 bases fitting TRBD2. The V gene end was trimmed by 2 bases and the J gene end by 5 bases; junction bases not matched to a gene: 11. In germline, CDR1 is GTSNPN, CDR2 SVGIG (reference sequence). The CDR3 runs 15 residues. CDR3 amino acids: CAWSTLSVGRETQYF. The CDR3 DNA follows: TGTGCCTGGAGTACACTGTCAGTCGGGAGGGAGACCCAGTACTTC.

The gene calls are TRBV28 and TRBJ2-5, with 8 bases that match TRBD2. V gave up 10 bases and J gave up 4 bases; unmatched junction bases: 5. Germline V gene sequence: CDR1 MDHEN, CDR2 SYDVKM. The CDR3 spans 12 residues. The chain's CDR3 is CATAGGRETQYF. DNA of the CDR3: TGTGCCACCGCGGGGGGCCGAGAGACCCAGTACTTC.

V gene TRBV25-1 combines with J gene TRBJ2-3; 14 nucleotides line up with TRBD2. The length of the CDR3 is 18 residues. The junction had 7 bases not matched to a gene; V was cut back by 3 bases and J by 2 bases. Germline V gene sequence: CDR1 MGHDK, CDR2 SYGVNS. The CDR3 region is CASSDFGLAGGYTDTQYF. The CDR3 nucleotides are TGTGCCAGCAGTGACTTCGGACTAGCGGGGGGTTACACAGATACGCAGTATTTT.

V and J are TRBV12-5 and TRBJ2-2; 10 bases are a match to TRBD1. J lost 4 bases, V lost 4 bases, and 6 bases had no gene match. Looked up from germline, CDR1 is LGHNT and CDR2 is FRNRAP. The CDR3 spans 16 residues. DNA of the CDR3: TGTGCTAGTGGTTGGGCGGGACAGGGGCTCACCGGGGAGCTGTTTTTT. Its translation: CASGWAGQGLTGELFF.

The chain combines TRBV6-5 with TRBJ2-1; the D is unclear. CDR3 size: 14 residues. Deletions cut 0 bases from V and 7 bases from J, with 10 bases between. CDR1 and CDR2 (germline): MNHEY, SVGAGI. In nucleotides, the CDR3 is TGTGCCAGCAGTTACTCGTGGCAGGCTAATGAGCAGTTCTTC. Protein product: CASSYSWQANEQFF.

The V gene is TRBV14, the J gene TRBJ2-1; D perhaps matches TRBD2 (5 bases). CDR3 length: 13 amino acids. Trimming removed 5 bases at V and 10 bases at J, with 15 bases between. Germline CDR1 SGHDN, CDR2 FVKESK. The CDR3 sequence is CASSLYTRREQFF. Written as DNA, the CDR3 is TGTGCCAGCAGCTTATATACTAGGCGGGAGCAGTTCTTC.

J is TRBJ1-2 and V is TRBV5-1; a weak D match, TRBD1 (6 bases). Trimming took 5 bases from V and 3 from J, leaving 14 bases between them. There are 14 residues in the CDR3. Germline assignment: CDR1 SGHRS and CDR2 YFSETQ. CDR3 bases: TGCGCCAGCAGAACAGGGCTCGCAGACTATGGCTACACCTTC. This gives the protein CASRTGLADYGYTF.

V and J are TRBV5-5 and TRBJ2-3; 8 bases line up with TRBD2. CDR1 and CDR2 from the germline V gene are SGHKS and YYEKEE (reference sequence). This CDR3 is 16 amino acids long. The trim removed 0 bases at V and 5 bases at J, leaving 8 bases unmatched. The CDR3 DNA reads TGTGCCAGCAGCTTGGGGGCGGGGGGCTCAGTAGATACGCAGTATTTT. Residues: CASSLGAGGSVDTQYF.

The gene calls are TRBV5-5 and TRBJ1-5; no firm D call. Looked up from germline, CDR1 is SGHKS and CDR2 is YYEKEE (reference sequence). The V end was cut by 4 bases, the J end by 2 bases, with 19 bases between. This CDR3 region has 17 residues. The CDR3 protein is CASSTRSDQLGNQPQHF. In DNA form, the CDR3 reads TGTGCCAGCAGCACCAGAAGCGACCAGCTTGGCAATCAGCCCCAGCATTTT.

This chain links TRBV6-4 with TRBJ1-1; D gene unclear. From germline, CDR1 is MRHNA and CDR2 SNTAGT. V lost 3 bases and J lost 1, with 6 bases in between. CDR3 size: 13 residues. CDR3 bases: TGTGCCAGCAGTGAGATGGCGAACACTGAAGCTTTCTTT. This translates into CASSEMANTEAFF.

This clone has only a few counts. The chain recombines TRBV5-1 with TRBJ2-4; TRBD2 matches 10 bases. After removal of 6 bases from V and 0 bases from J, the junction contained 12 bases not matched to a gene. This CDR3 spans 18 amino acids. Germline-derived CDR1 and CDR2 are SGHRS and YFSETQ. Here the CDR3 reads CASKLAGGLLLAKNIQYF. The CDR3 region has the DNA TGCGCCAGCAAATTAGCGGGAGGATTGCTCCTAGCCAAAAACATTCAGTACTTC.

In its sample, this clone was seen once. The V gene is TRBV10-2, the J gene TRBJ1-4; 12 positions match TRBD1. The V gene end was trimmed by 4 bases and the J gene end by 8 bases; junction bases not matched to a gene: 5. Germline CDR1 WSHSY, CDR2 SAAADI. This CDR3 has 15 amino acids. The CDR3 nucleotides read TGCGCCAGCAGTGGGGGACAGGGGGCAGTAGAAAAACTGTTTTTT. Its protein product is CASSGGQGAVEKLFF.

The CDR3 loop is CASSQDLTGGQTF. CDR3 DNA: TGTGCCAGCAGCCAAGATCTTACAGGAGGGCAGACCTTC. This chain joins TRBV14 and TRBJ1-2; D possibly corresponds to TRBD1 (5 bases). The CDR3 extends over 13 amino acids. The V and J ends lost 0 bases and 14 bases respectively, with 16 bases between them. Germline lookup yields CDR1 SGHDN and CDR2 FVKESK.

This chain connects TRBV4-1 to TRBJ2-7, with 8 bases fitting TRBD2. This CDR3 is built from 15 residues. Per the germline V gene, CDR1 is MGHRA and CDR2 is YSYEKL. J gave up 3 bases and V 1 base, and 5 bases lay outside the gene matches. The DNA for the CDR3 is TGCGCCAGCAGCCAAGTGGGGCGGGGGGTCTACGAGCAGTACTTC. This codes for CASSQVGRGVYEQYF.

The chain links TRBV5-1 to TRBJ2-7; TRBD1 matches 10 bases. Germline V CDR1 and CDR2: SGHRS, YFSETQ. This CDR3 has 15 amino acids. After removal of 4 bases from V and 5 bases from J, the junction contained 9 bases not matched to a gene. CDR3 region: CASSMTGGGVDEQYF. CDR3 nucleotide sequence: TGCGCCAGCAGCATGACAGGGGGCGGGGTTGACGAGCAGTACTTC.

This clone was observed a single time. V is TRBV28 and J is TRBJ2-7; perhaps TRBD1 as D (6 bases). The germline gives CDR1 MDHEN, CDR2 SYDVKM. The CDR3 is 15 residues long. V was clipped by 5 bases and J by 3 bases, with 17 bases between them. The chain's CDR3 is CASSATGSFVYEQYF. CDR3 coding DNA: TGTGCCAGCAGTGCTACAGGGTCCTTCGTCTACGAGCAGTACTTC.

This chain links TRBV7-6 with TRBJ2-1, with D tentatively TRBD1 (6 bases). The CDR3 spans 13 residues. Trimming left V 5 bases short and J 8 bases short, with 13 bases between. Germline assignment: CDR1 SGHVS and CDR2 FNYEAQ. The CDR3 coding sequence is TGTGCCAGCAGCCCCCGAGGGGGTCATGAGCAGTTCTTC. Translated, it gives CASSPRGGHEQFF.

The V gene is TRBV28, the J gene TRBJ1-3, with D possibly being TRBD1 (5 bases). The CDR3 sequence is 12 residues long. Germline V gene sequence: CDR1 MDHEN, CDR2 SYDVKM. The V gene lost 5 bases and the J gene lost 4 bases, with 6 bases spanning the gap. The CDR3 sequence is CASSTGGNTIYF. The CDR3 DNA is TGTGCCAGCAGTACAGGAGGAAACACCATATATTTT.

The rearrangement joins TRBV23-1 to TRBJ2-7; possible D gene TRBD2, 5 bases. TRBV23-1 is an ORF for which the function is uncertain. The CDR3 is 14 amino acids. The V and J ends lost 8 bases and 8 bases respectively, with 22 bases between them. CDR3 coding DNA: TGCGCCAGCCGCCGGGGAAAATTCCTCGGCAAGCAGTACTTC. Amino acid sequence: CASRRGKFLGKQYF.

This sequence joins TRBV11-3 and TRBJ1-2, with TRBD1 identical over 8 bases. V lost 4 bases to trimming and J lost 4 bases; unmatched junction nucleotides: 8. The CDR3 has 15 amino acids. Germline V gives CDR1 SGHNT, CDR2 YENEEA. This chain's CDR3 is CASSSKWGTGYGYTF. The CDR3 DNA reads TGTGCCAGCAGCTCAAAATGGGGGACAGGCTATGGCTACACCTTC.

This clone appeared once. The chain's CDR3 is CASSPAGLAGREQYF. DNA for the CDR3: TGTGCCAGCAGCCCCGCCGGACTAGCGGGACGCGAGCAGTACTTC. This chain uses TRBV7-6 with TRBJ2-7; 12 nucleotides match TRBD2. CDR1 and CDR2 (germline): SGHVS, FNYEAQ. The CDR3 is 15 residues long. Trimming removed 5 bases from V and 6 bases from J; junction bases left unmatched: 8.

The rearrangement links TRBV25-1 to TRBJ2-7, with 7 bases that match TRBD2. Trimming at V came to 4 bases and at J to 3 bases, leaving 3 bases not matched to a gene. Germline-derived CDR1 and CDR2 are MGHDK and SYGVNS. The CDR3 is made up of 13 amino acids. CDR3 protein: CASSVSGYYEQYF. CDR3 nucleotide sequence: TGTGCCAGCAGTGTTAGCGGGTACTACGAGCAGTACTTC.

V and J are TRBV7-2 and TRBJ2-3; 8 nucleotides line up with TRBD1. This CDR3 region has 13 residues. Germline CDR1 and CDR2: SGHTA and FQGNSA. V lost 5 bases, J lost 4 bases, and 2 bases stayed unmatched. The CDR3 DNA reads as TGTGCCAGCAGCCCGACAGGGGCAGATACGCAGTATTTT. It yields the protein CASSPTGADTQYF. Looking up the rest from reference TRBV7-2 and TRBJ2-3 gives the full variable domain: GAGVSQSPSNKVTEKGKDVELRCDPISGHTALYWYRQSLGQGLEFLIYFQGNSAPDKSGLPSDRFSAERTGGSVSTLTIQRTQQEDSAVYLCASSPTGADTQYFGPGTRLTVL.